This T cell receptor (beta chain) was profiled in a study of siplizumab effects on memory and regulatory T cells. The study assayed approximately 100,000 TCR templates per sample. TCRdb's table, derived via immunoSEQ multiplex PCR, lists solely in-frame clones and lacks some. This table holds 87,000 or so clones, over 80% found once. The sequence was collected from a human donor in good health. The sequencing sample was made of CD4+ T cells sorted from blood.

The CDR3 loop is CASSLRLAGTQYF. The CDR3, as DNA: TGTGCCAGCAGCTTGCGTCTAGCGGGGACCCAGTACTTC. The V gene is TRBV5-6, the J gene TRBJ2-5; 8 nucleotides match TRBD2. This CDR3 has 13 residues. Per germline, CDR1 SGHDT and CDR2 YYEEEE. With 1 base clipped from V and 7 bases from J, the junction kept 3 bases outside the gene matches.